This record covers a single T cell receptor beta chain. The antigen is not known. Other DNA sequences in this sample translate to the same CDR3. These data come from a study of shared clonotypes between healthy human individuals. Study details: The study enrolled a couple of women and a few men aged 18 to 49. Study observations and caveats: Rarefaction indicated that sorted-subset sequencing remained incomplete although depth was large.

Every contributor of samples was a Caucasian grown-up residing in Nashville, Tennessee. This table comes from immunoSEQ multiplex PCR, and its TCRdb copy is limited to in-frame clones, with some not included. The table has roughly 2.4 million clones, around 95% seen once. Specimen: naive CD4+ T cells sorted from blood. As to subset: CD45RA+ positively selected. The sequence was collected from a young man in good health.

CDR3 protein: CASSLDGASGNTIYF. The CDR3 bases are TGCGCCAGCAGCTTGGATGGGGCCTCTGGAAACACCATATATTTT. The V and J genes are TRBV5-1 and TRBJ1-3; maybe TRBD1 (5 bases). The V end was cut by 0 bases, the J end by 0 bases, with 7 bases between. Germline lookup yields CDR1 SGHRS and CDR2 YFSETQ. The CDR3 is made up of 15 amino acids.